This T cell receptor beta chain was profiled in a study of T-cell reconstitution after alpha-beta-depleted transplantation in children. This clonotype was detected only a few times. Germline V gene lookup returns CDR1 DFQATT and CDR2 SNEGSKA (reference sequence). The ends lost 5 bases at V and 6 bases at J; junction bases unmatched: 17. CDR3 length equals 18 residues. TCRbeta library construction was performed incorporating unique molecular identifiers. A single record per CDR3 protein comes from TCRdb applying MiXCR to the PCR reads. Among 360,000 or so distinct CDR3 sequences, 20% were seen once, and the ten largest hold approximately 3.9%.

The material was PBMCs from the stem cell graft donor, obtained from the stem cell graft. The sequence derives from a human donor who donated a stem cell graft to a child with acute myeloid leukemia. The chain couples TRBV20-1 to TRBJ2-3, with 13 bases identical to TRBD2. The CDR3 spells CSAPSARGLAGIADTQYF. The CDR3 DNA follows: TGCAGTGCTCCCTCCGCTCGGGGACTAGCGGGAATAGCGGATACGCAGTATTTT.